A selection of T cell receptor beta chains follows, all from one sample in a study of T cells in Graves' hyperthyroidism and ophthalmopathy. TCRdb re-derived calls from the multiplex PCR reads in MiXCR, one entry per CDR3 protein. The data contain a few hundred thousand distinct CDR3 sequences, less than 25% of them seen just once; the ten biggest clones take up around a quarter. Material: blood. These receptors were collected from a man aged 18 to 29 with Graves' hyperthyroidism. The CDR3 runs from the conserved cysteine through the conserved F or W. The D gene is left open where the match is weak. A clone size is listed for some rows: how often the clone was seen (once, few, many), or a class if it is expanded.

d_call,clone_size,j_call,v_call,cdr3_nt,cdr3_aa
-,-,TRBJ2-5,TRBV6-1,TGTGCCAGCAGTGAAAGGTTGGGCGGCAGATCCGAGACCCAGTACTTC,CASSERLGGRSETQYF
TRBD1,-,TRBJ1-1,TRBV7-8,TGTGCCAGCAGGGGACAGGGCGGTTACACTGAAGCTTTCTTT,CASRGQGGYTEAFF
TRBD1,many,TRBJ1-2,TRBV25-1,TGTGCCAGCAGTGACATCGGGACAGGCAACTATGGCTACACCTTC,CASSDIGTGNYGYTF
-,many,TRBJ1-1,TRBV7-9,TGTGCCAGCAGCCAAGGGACGGTGAACACTGAAGCTTTCTTT,CASSQGTVNTEAFF
TRBD1,-,TRBJ1-1,TRBV6-1,TGTGCCAGCAGTGGACAGGGTACAAATGTTGGAGCTTTCTTT,CASSGQGTNVGAFF
-,many,TRBJ2-7,TRBV4-1,TGCGCCAGCAGCCAAGGGCTAGCCTCCAAGCAGTACTTC,CASSQGLASKQYF
-,many,TRBJ2-5,TRBV24-1,TGTGCCACCAGTGATTTGCGGTGGGAGACCCAGTACTTC,CATSDLRWETQYF
TRBD1,many,TRBJ2-5,TRBV10-2,TGCGCCAGCAGTCCGGGACAGGTCTTTCAGGAGACCCAGTACTTC,CASSPGQVFQETQYF
-,many,TRBJ2-4,TRBV12-3/TRBV12-4,TGTGCCAGCAGTTTAACGCGTGGTAGTGGTTCAAAAAACATTCAGTACTTC,CASSLTRGSGSKNIQYF
-,many,TRBJ1-5,TRBV29-1,TGCAGCGCCAGAGGGGCGCGGCAGCCCCAGCATTTT,CSARGARQPQHF
-,-,TRBJ1-3,TRBV25-1,TGTGCCAGCAGTCACCGGGAGCCTGGAAACACCATATATTTT,CASSHREPGNTIYF
-,many,TRBJ2-5,TRBV2,TGTGCCAGCGGCAGGGGACAAGAGACCCAGTACTTC,CASGRGQETQYF
-,many,TRBJ1-2,TRBV29-1,TGCAGCGTTGAAGGGACCACAGTCCTCTCTAACTATGGCTACACCTTC,CSVEGTTVLSNYGYTF
TRBD1,many,TRBJ1-5,TRBV28,TGTGCCAGCGGACAGGGTAGCAATCAGCCCCAGCATTTT,CASGQGSNQPQHF
-,many,TRBJ1-3,TRBV29-1,TGCACCTTGGGGGTCCTCGGAAACACCATATATTTT,CTLGVLGNTIYF
TRBD1,many,TRBJ2-7,TRBV20-1,TGCAGTGCTAGAGATGACAGGGTCTACGAGCAGTACTTC,CSARDDRVYEQYF
TRBD1,many,TRBJ2-7,TRBV27,TGTGCCAGCAGTCCGGACGAGGGGGCTCAAGTTCACTACGAGCAGTACTTC,CASSPDEGAQVHYEQYF
TRBD1,-,TRBJ1-1,TRBV4-2,TGTGCCAGCAGCCAAGACCGGGGGACAGGTTCCTCTGAAGCTTTCTTT,CASSQDRGTGSSEAFF
-,many,TRBJ2-7,TRBV2,TGTGCCAGCAGTGGCGGCCTCTCATTGGGCGAGCAGTACTTC,CASSGGLSLGEQYF
-,-,TRBJ2-7,TRBV20-1,TGCAGTGCTAGAGTCCCTAGCTTGAGCTCCTACGAGCAGTACTTC,CSARVPSLSSYEQYF
-,few,TRBJ1-2,TRBV4-1,TGCGCCAGCAGCCGGGGTGGTTTGGCAGTTAACTATGGCTACACCTTC,CASSRGGLAVNYGYTF
-,-,TRBJ1-5,TRBV4-1,TGCGCCAGCAGCCACGCGATACGGGGGGTTGGGCAGCCCCAGCATTTT,CASSHAIRGVGQPQHF
-,many,TRBJ2-5,TRBV29-1,TGCAGCGTTGGAGAAGACACGGAGACCCAGTACTTC,CSVGEDTETQYF
TRBD1,-,TRBJ2-5,TRBV12-3/TRBV12-4,TGTGCCAGCAGTTTATCCGGGACAGGGGTGGAGACCCAGTACTTC,CASSLSGTGVETQYF
TRBD2,few,TRBJ2-5,TRBV11-2,TGTGCCAGCAGACTAGCGGCCTCGGGAACCCAGTACTTC,CASRLAASGTQYF
-,many,TRBJ2-2,TRBV19,TGTGCCAGTAGTACCCGCTCCTGGACCGGGGAGCTGTTTTTT,CASSTRSWTGELFF
-,many,TRBJ2-7,TRBV12-3/TRBV12-4,TGTGCCAGCAGTTTCGAGGAACTCCACTACGAGCAGTACTTC,CASSFEELHYEQYF
-,many,TRBJ2-7,TRBV2,TGTGCCAGCAGTGGAGGGACACACTACGAGCAGTACTTC,CASSGGTHYEQYF
-,-,TRBJ1-5,TRBV20-1,TGCAGTGCTCTAGGCTGGGGCAATCAGCCCCAGCATTTT,CSALGWGNQPQHF
-,-,TRBJ1-1,TRBV25-1,TGTGCCAGCAGTGAGGCGACGGGACCGGCCACTGAAGCTTTCTTT,CASSEATGPATEAFF
-,many,TRBJ2-7,TRBV19,TGTGCCAGTAGTATTGGGGACTCCTTCGCCGAGCAGTACTTC,CASSIGDSFAEQYF
-,many,TRBJ2-4,TRBV29-1,TGCAGCGTTGAAGTGCTTAGGAACATTCAGTACTTC,CSVEVLRNIQYF
-,many,TRBJ2-3,TRBV20-1,TGCAGTGCTAGGACAGTCACAGATACGCAGTATTTT,CSARTVTDTQYF
-,-,TRBJ2-7,TRBV20-1,TGCAGTGCTCCGTGGACAGTGGCCTACTACGATCAGTACTTC,CSAPWTVAYYDQYF
-,once,TRBJ2-7,TRBV12-3/TRBV12-4,TGTGCCAGCAGTTTAGCCCAGGGCAGCGAGCAGTACTTC,CASSLAQGSEQYF
-,many,TRBJ2-2,TRBV7-8,TGTGCCAGCAGCTTAATTGGCCCCCTGAACACCGGGGAGCTGTTTTTT,CASSLIGPLNTGELFF
-,once,TRBJ2-7,TRBV20-1,TGCAGTGCTAGAGATTTCAGGTCCTACGAGCAGTACTTC,CSARDFRSYEQYF
-,-,TRBJ2-7,TRBV2,TGTGCCAGCAGTGAAACGAGAGAGCAGTACTTC,CASSETREQYF
TRBD2,-,TRBJ2-5,TRBV6-2/TRBV6-3,TGTGCCAGCAGTTATATAGCGGGTCAAGAGACCCAGTACTTC,CASSYIAGQETQYF
TRBD2,-,TRBJ2-5,TRBV19,TGTGCCAGTAGTAGTCTAGCGGGAGTGGCGGATCAAGAGACCCAGTACTTC,CASSSLAGVADQETQYF
-,many,TRBJ1-1,TRBV13,TGTGCCAGCAGCTTCCGGGACAACGCGGCTGAAGCTTTCTTT,CASSFRDNAAEAFF
TRBD1,many,TRBJ1-2,TRBV5-1,TGCGCCAGCAGCTTGGCCCCCGGGACAGGGGTGGACTATGGCTACACCTTC,CASSLAPGTGVDYGYTF
-,many,TRBJ2-7,TRBV24-1,TGTGCCACCAGTGCCGCAGGGGCATACGAGCAGTACTTC,CATSAAGAYEQYF
TRBD1,many,TRBJ2-5,TRBV7-8,TGTGCCAGCAGTTTGGACAGGCCCCAAGAGACCCAGTACTTC,CASSLDRPQETQYF
-,many,TRBJ2-5,TRBV12-3/TRBV12-4,TGTGCCAGCAGTTTACCCGACGCAGAGACCCAGTACTTC,CASSLPDAETQYF
-,many,TRBJ2-5,TRBV5-5,TGTGCCAGCAGCTTGCGGACAGTTTTTGCAGAGACCCAGTACTTC,CASSLRTVFAETQYF
TRBD1,-,TRBJ1-1,TRBV20-1,TGCAGTGCTAGCCGGGACAGAATACTCCGGAGCACTGAAGCTTTCTTT,CSASRDRILRSTEAFF
-,-,TRBJ1-1,TRBV5-4,TGTGCCAGCAGCTTTCCCGCTAGTAGTAACAGGGTGAACACTGAAGCTTTCTTT,CASSFPASSNRVNTEAFF
-,-,TRBJ2-5,TRBV20-1,TGCAGTGCTAGTTCCCCTAGAGGCACCCAAGAGACCCAGTACTTC,CSASSPRGTQETQYF
-,-,TRBJ1-2,TRBV28,TGTGCCAGCTCCATATTCGGGACGGGAAACTATGGCTACACCTTC,CASSIFGTGNYGYTF
-,few,TRBJ2-7,TRBV18,TGTGCCAGCTCACCCCGGGACTTCTTAGGGCAGTACTTC,CASSPRDFLGQYF
-,few,TRBJ1-1,TRBV20-1,TGCAGTGCTAGAGCCCCCGGGACTGAAGCTTTCTTT,CSARAPGTEAFF
-,-,TRBJ2-2,TRBV19,TGTGCCAGTACCCTCGGGGCAGGGAACACCGGGGAGCTGTTTTTT,CASTLGAGNTGELFF
TRBD1,many,TRBJ1-1,TRBV6-6,TGTGCCAGCAGCTACACAGGGGGCATGATGAACACTGAAGCTTTCTTT,CASSYTGGMMNTEAFF
-,many,TRBJ1-1,TRBV7-9,TGTGCCAGCAGCTCTGGACAAGAAGCTTTCTTT,CASSSGQEAFF